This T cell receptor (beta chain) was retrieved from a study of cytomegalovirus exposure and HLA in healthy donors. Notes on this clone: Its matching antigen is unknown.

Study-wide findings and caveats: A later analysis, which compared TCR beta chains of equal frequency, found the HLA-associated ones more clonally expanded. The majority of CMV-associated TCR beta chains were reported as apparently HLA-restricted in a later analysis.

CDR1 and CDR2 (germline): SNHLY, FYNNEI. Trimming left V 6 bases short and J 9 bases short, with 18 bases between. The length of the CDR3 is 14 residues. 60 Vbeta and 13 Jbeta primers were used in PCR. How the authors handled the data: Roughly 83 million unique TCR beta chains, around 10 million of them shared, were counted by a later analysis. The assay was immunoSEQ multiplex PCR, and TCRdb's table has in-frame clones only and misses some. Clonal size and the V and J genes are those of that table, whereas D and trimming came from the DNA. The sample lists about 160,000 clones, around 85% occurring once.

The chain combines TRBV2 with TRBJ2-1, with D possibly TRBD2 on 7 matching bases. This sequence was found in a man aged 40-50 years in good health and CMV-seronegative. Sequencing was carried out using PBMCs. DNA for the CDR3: TGTGCCAGCAGGAGTGGGGGGGGCATCCCTGAGCAGTTCTTC. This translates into CASRSGGGIPEQFF.